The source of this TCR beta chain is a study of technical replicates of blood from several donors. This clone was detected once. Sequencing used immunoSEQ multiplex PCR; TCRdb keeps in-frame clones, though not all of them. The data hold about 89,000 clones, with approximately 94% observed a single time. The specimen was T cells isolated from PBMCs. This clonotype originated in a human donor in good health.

The CDR3 spells CASSQAFQETQYF. In nucleotides, the CDR3 is TGTGCCAGCAGCCAAGCATTCCAAGAGACCCAGTACTTC. The chain carries TRBV4-2 and TRBJ2-5; D is undetermined. The germline V and J ends were trimmed by 1 base and 1 base, with 4 bases remaining between them. Germline CDR1 is LGHNA and CDR2 is YNFKEQ. There are 13 residues in the CDR3.